Following are 28 T cell receptor beta chains from one sample sequenced in a study of beta chain features in type 1 diabetes. The entirety of the isolated RNA underwent reverse transcription, so expressed TCRB transcripts were sequenced. Only in-frame clones appear in the TCRdb table, and some are missing; sequencing was by immunoSEQ multiplex PCR. The data show a few hundred thousand clones, roughly a tenth seen once. Study-wide findings and caveats: Across all four CD4+ subsets, people with type 1 diabetes showed modestly shorter TCRB CDR3s.

The antigens of these receptors remain unknown. The sequencing sample was made of central memory CD4+ T cells from blood. These receptors came from a man aged 25 to 40 with type 1 diabetes.

This chain links TRBV18 with TRBJ2-7; D is undetermined. V lost 5 bases and J lost 3, with 11 bases in between. CDR1 and CDR2 (germline): KGHSH, LQKENI. There are 13 residues in the CDR3. The CDR3, as DNA: TGTGCCAGCTCAATTTATGCTAGCTACGAGCAGTACTTC. Its translation is CASSIYASYEQYF. Looking up the rest from reference TRBV18 and TRBJ2-7 gives the full variable domain: NAGVMQNPRHLVRRRGQEARLRCSPMKGHSHVYWYRQLPEEGLKFMVYLQKENIIDESGMPKERFSAEFPKEGPSILRIQQVVRGDSAAYFCASSIYASYEQYFGPGTRLTVT.

The chain employs TRBV11-1 and TRBJ2-5; D gene ambiguous. CDR1 SGHAT and CDR2 FQDESV come from the germline V gene (reference sequence). The germline V and J ends were trimmed by 3 bases and 5 bases, with 7 bases remaining between them. CDR3 length: 12 amino acids. The CDR3 region is CASSFSIETQYF. CDR3 coding DNA: TGTGCCAGCAGCTTTTCCATCGAGACCCAGTACTTC.

This clone was seen only a few times. V and J are TRBV7-2 and TRBJ1-5; D unresolved. The V gene lost 5 bases and the J gene lost 4 bases, with 15 bases spanning the gap. The CDR3 length is 15 residues. Germline CDR1 SGHTA, CDR2 FQGNSA. The CDR3, as DNA: TGTGCCAGCAGCCCGGGATCCGGAATTAATCAGCCCCAGCATTTT. Translated: CASSPGSGINQPQHF.

This clone was found a few times. The rearrangement uses TRBV30 and TRBJ2-1; 12 bases match TRBD2. J gave up 6 bases and V 0 bases, and 0 bases lay outside the gene matches. This CDR3 is 14 amino acids long. Germline-derived CDR1 and CDR2 are GTSNPN and SVGIG (reference sequence). The CDR3 DNA sequence: TGTGCCTGGAGTGTGGGACTAGCGGGCAATGAGCAGTTCTTC. Encoded protein: CAWSVGLAGNEQFF.

This clone was found a few times. The chain is built from TRBV2 and TRBJ2-5; D gene unclear. V was clipped by 4 bases and J by 4 bases, with 10 bases between them. The CDR3 loop spans 13 amino acids. Germline CDR1 is SNHLY and CDR2 is FYNNEI. The CDR3 spells CASSVFERETQYF. CDR3 nucleotide sequence: TGTGCCAGCAGTGTATTTGAGCGAGAGACCCAGTACTTC.

V gene TRBV5-1 combines with J gene TRBJ2-7, with 8 bases identical to TRBD1. Germline assignment: CDR1 SGHRS and CDR2 YFSETQ. This CDR3 has 14 amino acids. The V gene end was trimmed by 2 bases and the J gene end by 2 bases; junction bases not matched to a gene: 3. The CDR3 DNA reads TGCGCCAGCAGCTTCTGGACAGGGACCTACGAGCAGTACTTC. Protein product: CASSFWTGTYEQYF.

This clone occurred a few times. The rearrangement links TRBV7-8 to TRBJ2-3; D is uncertain. Germline CDR1 SGHVS, CDR2 FQNEAQ. The V end was cut by 1 base, the J end by 9 bases, with 11 bases between. The CDR3 is 13 residues long. CDR3 sequence reads: CASSLGDPPTQYF. The CDR3 nucleotides read TGTGCCAGCAGCTTAGGAGACCCTCCAACGCAGTATTTT. Complete variable domain (other parts from reference TRBV7-8 and TRBJ2-3): GAGVSQSPRYKVAKRGQDVALRCDPISGHVSLFWYQQALGQGPEFLTYFQNEAQLDKSGLPSDRFFAERPEGSVSTLKIQRTQQEDSAVYLCASSLGDPPTQYFGPGTRLTVL.

In its sample, this clone was seen a few times. The chain joins TRBV29-1 to TRBJ1-1, with D uncertain. With 7 bases removed from V and 1 base from J, the gap between germline ends came to 13 bases. The CDR3 loop spans 13 amino acids. The germline V gene has CDR1 SQVTM and CDR2 ANQGSEA. This chain's CDR3 is CSASDTRNTEAFF. CDR3 bases: TGCAGCGCAAGTGACACCAGGAACACTGAAGCTTTCTTT.

This clone occurred a few times. The V gene is TRBV4-2, the J gene TRBJ2-2, with 10 bases fitting TRBD2. Germline V gene data show CDR1 as LGHNA and CDR2 as YNFKEQ. The CDR3 sequence is 17 residues long. V gave up 0 bases and J gave up 3 bases; unmatched junction bases: 4. CDR3 DNA sequence: TGTGCCAGCAGCCAAGAACCTAGCGGGAGTTACACCGGGGAGCTGTTTTTT. Encoded protein: CASSQEPSGSYTGELFF.

A few counts support this clone. A read error may account for a junction end that differs from germline. CDR3 sequence reads: CACSLQTGQGKEQYF. Written as DNA, the CDR3 is TGTGCCTGCAGCCTCCAGACGGGACAGGGGAAAGAGCAGTACTTC. The V and J genes are TRBV7-2 and TRBJ2-7; 10 bases map to TRBD1. The CDR3 sequence is 15 residues long. The V gene's germline CDR1 is SGHTA and CDR2 FQGNSA. The entire variable domain, with the rest obtained from reference TRBV7-2 and TRBJ2-7, is as follows: GAGVSQSPSNKVTEKGKDVELRCDPISGHTALYWYRQSLGQGLEFLIYFQGNSAPDKSGLPSDRFSAERTGGSVSTLTIQRTQQEDSAVYLCACSLQTGQGKEQYFGPGTRLTVT.

This clone occurred a few times. The rearrangement uses TRBV20-1 and TRBJ2-1, with TRBD2 matching 10 bases. CDR3 length: 11 residues. V dropped 5 bases and J dropped 12; count of bases not matched to a gene: 4. Germline V gene data show CDR1 as DFQATT and CDR2 as SNEGSKA (reference sequence). This CDR3 reads CSALTSGSQFF. In DNA, the CDR3 is TGCAGTGCTCTGACTAGCGGGTCGCAGTTCTTC.

In this sample, this clone turned up a few times. The chain links TRBV2 to TRBJ2-3; D call uncertain. V lost 6 bases to trimming and J lost 5 bases, with 6 bases between them. The CDR3 totals 11 residues. Looked up from germline, CDR1 is SNHLY and CDR2 is FYNNEI. CDR3 DNA sequence: TGTGCCAGCAGGCGTGGAGATACGCAGTATTTT. It translates to CASRRGDTQYF.

The gene calls are TRBV5-1 and TRBJ2-3; TRBD1 matches 7 bases. There are 14 residues in the CDR3. Losses at the gene ends were 3 bases for V and 0 bases for J; bases not matched to a gene: 1. Germline V lookup: CDR1 SGHRS, CDR2 YFSETQ. The CDR3 nucleotides are TGCGCCAGCAGCTCGGGACAGAGCACAGATACGCAGTATTTT. It encodes CASSSGQSTDTQYF.

This clone was seen ten or more times. This sequence joins TRBV7-9 and TRBJ2-1; 8 bases are a match to TRBD2. V dropped 3 bases and J dropped 2; count of bases not matched to a gene: 6. The germline V gene encodes CDR1 SEHNR and CDR2 FQNEAQ (reference sequence). The CDR3 length is 16 residues. The CDR3 DNA is TGTGCCAGCAGCTTGTTCAGCGGGGGTGCCTACAATGAGCAGTTCTTC. Amino acid sequence: CASSLFSGGAYNEQFF.

This chain joins TRBV7-2 and TRBJ2-3, with D tentatively TRBD2 (5 bases). Trimming cost V 0 bases and J 3 bases, with 10 bases left between them. Germline CDR1 and CDR2: SGHTA and FQGNSA. The CDR3 is 15 residues long. Written as DNA, the CDR3 is TGTGCCAGCAGCTTAGCGGCTAGCAGAACAGATACGCAGTATTTT. Translation gives CASSLAASRTDTQYF. Supplemented by reference TRBV7-2 and TRBJ2-3, the full variable domain reads GAGVSQSPSNKVTEKGKDVELRCDPISGHTALYWYRQSLGQGLEFLIYFQGNSAPDKSGLPSDRFSAERTGGSVSTLTIQRTQQEDSAVYLCASSLAASRTDTQYFGPGTRLTVL.

The sample holds a few counts of this clone. The chain combines TRBV18 with TRBJ1-1, with no clear D. Per the germline V gene, CDR1 is KGHSH and CDR2 is LQKENI. CDR3 length: 13 amino acids. V was trimmed by 3 bases and J by 3 bases, leaving 8 bases between them. CDR3 sequence: CASSPSEDTEAFF. CDR3 nucleotide sequence: TGTGCCAGCTCACCGAGTGAGGACACTGAAGCTTTCTTT.

In this sample, this clone turned up a few times. The chain combines TRBV15 with TRBJ2-1, with 9 bases lining up with TRBD1. Germline V gene lookup returns CDR1 LNHNV and CDR2 YYDKDF (reference sequence). This CDR3 region has 15 residues. Trimming removed 0 bases from V and 7 bases from J; junction bases left unmatched: 4. The CDR3, as DNA: TGTGCCACCAGCAGAGATCCTGGGACAGGGAATGAGCAGTTCTTC. It yields the protein CATSRDPGTGNEQFF.

This clone was counted at least ten times. The CDR3: CAISERADRDEAFF. In DNA form, the CDR3 reads TGTGCCATCAGTGAGAGGGCGGACAGGGATGAAGCTTTCTTT. The rearrangement uses TRBV10-3 and TRBJ1-1, with 8 nucleotides matching TRBD1. CDR3 length: 14 amino acids. After removal of 2 bases from V and 7 bases from J, the junction contained 6 bases not matched to a gene. Germline V CDR1 and CDR2: ENHRY, SYGVKD.

The chain recombines TRBV6-1 with TRBJ1-4; no firm D call. The CDR3 spans 11 residues. The germline gives CDR1 MNHNS, CDR2 SASEGT. V lost 5 bases to trimming and J lost 8 bases, with 6 bases between them. CDR3 in amino acids: CASSQGEKLFF. CDR3 nucleotide sequence: TGTGCCAGCAGTCAAGGGGAAAAACTGTTTTTT.

The chain uses TRBV11-1 and TRBJ2-7; the match to TRBD2 covers 11 bases. The CDR3 consists of 17 residues. Per the germline V gene, CDR1 is SGHAT and CDR2 is FQDESV (reference sequence). With 7 bases clipped from V and 1 base from J, the junction kept 12 bases outside the gene matches. CDR3 sequence reads: CASNAGTSGSGSYEQYF. For the CDR3, the DNA is TGTGCCAGCAACGCCGGGACTAGCGGTTCGGGGTCCTACGAGCAGTACTTC.

CDR3 in amino acids: CASRDSGQLNTEAFF. CDR3 nucleotide sequence: TGTGCCAGCAGAGACTCGGGACAGTTGAACACTGAAGCTTTCTTT. The chain combines TRBV6-5 with TRBJ1-1; 7 bases match TRBD1. This CDR3 has 15 amino acids. Germline lookup yields CDR1 MNHEY and CDR2 SVGAGI. V was pared by 6 bases and J by 0 bases, with 7 bases of the junction left unmatched.

In regard to this clone: The conserved phenylalanine or tryptophan is not found at the CDR3 terminus, so this likely reflects a read error. This chain links TRBV4-3 with TRBJ1-5, with 8 bases aligning to TRBD1. Germline V lookup: CDR1 LGHNA, CDR2 YSLEER. V shed 3 bases, J shed 2 bases, and the junction held 15 bases outside the gene matches. The CDR3 sequence is 19 residues long. For the CDR3, the DNA is TGCGCCAGCAGCCACTCCCGGGACAGGAGCTTGTCTCGCAATCAGCCCCAGCATTGT. Its protein product is CASSHSRDRSLSRNQPQHC.

This clone has a handful of counts. The chain recombines TRBV19 with TRBJ2-1; perhaps D is TRBD1 or TRBD2 (5 bases each). CDR1 and CDR2 (germline): LNHDA, SQIVND (reference sequence). The CDR3 runs to 15 residues. Trimming took off 8 bases at V and 0 bases at J, with 14 bases between the two ends. The CDR3 region is CASSYGGSSYNEQFF. The CDR3 DNA follows: TGTGCCAGTTCTTATGGGGGTAGCTCCTACAATGAGCAGTTCTTC. The variable domain in full, completed from reference TRBV19 and TRBJ2-1, reads DGGITQSPKYLFRKEGQNVTLSCEQNLNHDAMYWYRQDPGQGLRLIYYSQIVNDFQKGDIAEGYSVSREKKESFPLTVTSAQKNPTAFYLCASSYGGSSYNEQFFGPGTRLTVL.

The chain carries TRBV7-3 and TRBJ2-1, with unresolved D. Germline V lookup: CDR1 SGHTA, CDR2 FQGTGA. Trimming cost V 5 bases and J 1 base, with 6 bases left between them. The CDR3 consists of 13 residues. In DNA form, the CDR3 reads TGTGCCAGCAGCCCCATGTCCTACAATGAGCAGTTCTTC. The encoded protein is CASSPMSYNEQFF.

This clone was observed a few times. The chain combines TRBV5-1 with TRBJ2-3; D is undetermined. In germline, CDR1 is SGHRS, CDR2 YFSETQ. Deletions cut 0 bases from V and 2 bases from J, with 13 bases between. The CDR3 covers 16 residues. CDR3 region: CASSLEQLEYTDTQYF. The CDR3, as DNA: TGCGCCAGCAGCTTGGAACAGCTAGAGTACACAGATACGCAGTATTTT.

This clone was observed at least ten times. This rearrangement joins TRBV15 to TRBJ2-3; D remains unclear. Germline CDR1 reads LNHNV; CDR2 reads YYDKDF (reference sequence). This CDR3 comprises 12 residues. V was pared by 5 bases and J by 3 bases, with 6 bases between. The CDR3 region has the DNA TGTGCCACCAGCCCTAGGACAGATACGCAGTATTTT. It translates to CATSPRTDTQYF.

Comment on this clone: Other DNA sequences of this sample code for an identical CDR3. Written as DNA, the CDR3 is TGTGCCAGCAGTGAATCACAGGGCTCCTATGGCTACACCTTC. Protein: CASSESQGSYGYTF. The J gene is TRBJ1-2, the V gene TRBV6-1, with D possibly matching TRBD1 (6 bases). Germline CDR1 MNHNS, CDR2 SASEGT. The CDR3 is 14 residues long. The V and J ends lost 2 bases and 4 bases respectively, with 11 bases between them.

This clone appeared many times. This chain joins TRBV18 and TRBJ2-7; D remains ambiguous. Trimming stripped 2 bases from V and 6 bases from J, with 11 bases between. The germline V gene encodes CDR1 KGHSH and CDR2 LQKENI. The length of the CDR3 is 13 residues. The CDR3 DNA follows: TGTGCCAGCTCACCAGACCGGGCCAGCGAGCAGTACTTC. Translation gives CASSPDRASEQYF.